The 5 T cell receptor beta chains below come from one sample, sequenced in a study of T cell changes during pregnancy in multiple sclerosis. Using immunoSEQ multiplex PCR, the repertoire was profiled, and TCRdb retains in-frame clones only, with some absent. The sample yields roughly 48,000 clones, approximately 92% seen once. The sequenced sample was CD4+ T cells from peripheral blood mononuclear cells, obtained in the second trimester of pregnancy. The receptors here all came from a female donor in good health, enrolled as a control in a pregnancy study.

This clone has only one observation. V is TRBV9 and J is TRBJ1-2; D might be TRBD1 (6 bases). V was pared by 10 bases and J by 0 bases, with 19 bases between. The CDR3 contains 15 residues. Germline assignment: CDR1 SGDLS and CDR2 YYNGEE. In DNA form, the CDR3 reads TGTGCCGTGGGGGCCCCTGAGGTAGCTAACTATGGCTACACCTTC. This translates into CAVGAPEVANYGYTF.

The chain combines TRBV14 with TRBJ1-2; 8 bases agree with TRBD1. CDR1 and CDR2 (germline): SGHDN, FVKESK. V shed 3 bases and J 2 bases; nucleotides not matched to a gene: 11. The CDR3 has 17 residues. CDR3 amino acids: CASSHLDWGQENYGYTF. In DNA, the CDR3 is TGTGCCAGCAGCCACCTCGACTGGGGACAGGAGAACTATGGCTACACCTTC.

This clone was observed a few times. CDR3 nucleotide sequence: TGCGCCAGCAGCCAAGATCACGACAGCTCTGGAAACACCATATATTTT. The encoded protein is CASSQDHDSSGNTIYF. The J gene is TRBJ1-3, the V gene TRBV4-3; D might be TRBD1 (5 bases). Germline assignment: CDR1 LGHNA and CDR2 YSLEER. The CDR3 loop spans 16 amino acids. V shed 0 bases and J shed 0 bases, with 9 bases lying between them.

The V and J genes are TRBV30 and TRBJ2-3; the D gene is possibly TRBD2 (5 bases). The CDR3 length is 11 residues. Trimming left V 1 base short and J 10 bases short, with 9 bases between. In germline, CDR1 is GTSNPN, CDR2 SVGIG (reference sequence). The CDR3 here is CAWSGLGAQYF. In DNA, the CDR3 is TGTGCCTGGAGTGGACTGGGAGCGCAGTATTTT.

The chain has TRBV5-6 and TRBJ2-7, with 11 positions matching TRBD2. CDR3 size: 16 residues. J was trimmed by 3 bases and V by 3 bases; bases with no gene match: 8. CDR1 SGHDT and CDR2 YYEEEE come from the germline V gene. The CDR3 DNA reads as TGTGCCAGCAGCTGGCGAACTAGCGGGAGTCTCTACGAGCAGTACTTC. Amino acid sequence: CASSWRTSGSLYEQYF.